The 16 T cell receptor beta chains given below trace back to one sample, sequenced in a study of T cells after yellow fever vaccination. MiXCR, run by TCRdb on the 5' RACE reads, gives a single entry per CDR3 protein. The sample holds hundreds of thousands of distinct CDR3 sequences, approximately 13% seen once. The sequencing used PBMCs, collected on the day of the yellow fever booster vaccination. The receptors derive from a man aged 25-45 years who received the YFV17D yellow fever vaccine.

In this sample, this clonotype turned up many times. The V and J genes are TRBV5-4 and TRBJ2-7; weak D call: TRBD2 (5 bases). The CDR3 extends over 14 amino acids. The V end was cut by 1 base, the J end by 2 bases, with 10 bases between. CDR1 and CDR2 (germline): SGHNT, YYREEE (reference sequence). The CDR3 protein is CASSLSGTTYEQYF. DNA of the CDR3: TGTGCCAGCAGCTTGTCGGGAACAACCTACGAGCAGTACTTC. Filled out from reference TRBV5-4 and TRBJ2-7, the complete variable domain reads ETGVTQSPTHLIKTRGQQVTLRCSSQSGHNTVSWYQQALGQGPQFIFQYYREEENGRGNFPPRFSGLQFPNYSSELNVNALELDDSALYLCASSLSGTTYEQYFGPGTRLTVT.

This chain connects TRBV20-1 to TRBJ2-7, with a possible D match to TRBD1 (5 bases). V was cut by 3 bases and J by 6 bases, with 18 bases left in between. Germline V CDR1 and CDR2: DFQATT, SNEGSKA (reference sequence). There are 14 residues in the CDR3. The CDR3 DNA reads TGCAGTGCTAGCTTAGGTTTCCCCAGGGCCGAGCAGTACTTC. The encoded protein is CSASLGFPRAEQYF.

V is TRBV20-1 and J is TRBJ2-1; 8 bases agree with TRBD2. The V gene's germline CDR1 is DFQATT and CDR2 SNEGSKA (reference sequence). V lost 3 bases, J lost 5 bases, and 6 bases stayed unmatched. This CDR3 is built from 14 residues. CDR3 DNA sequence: TGCAGTGCTAGGAGCGGGAGTTTCAACAATGAGCAGTTCTTC. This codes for CSARSGSFNNEQFF.

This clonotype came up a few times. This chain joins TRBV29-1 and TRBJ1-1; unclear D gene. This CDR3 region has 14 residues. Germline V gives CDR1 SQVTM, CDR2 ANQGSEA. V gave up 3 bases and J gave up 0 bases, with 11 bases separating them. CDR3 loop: CSVDSPHLNTEAFF. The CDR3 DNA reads TGCAGCGTTGATTCTCCACACTTGAACACTGAAGCTTTCTTT.

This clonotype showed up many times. The CDR3 coding sequence is TGCGCCAGCAGCGGGGGACTAGCGGAAGAGACCCAGTACTTC. It is translated as CASSGGLAEETQYF. This rearrangement joins TRBV5-1 to TRBJ2-5; 11 bases align to TRBD2. J gave up 3 bases and V 4 bases, and 2 bases lay outside the gene matches. This CDR3 has 14 residues. The germline CDR1 and CDR2 sequences are SGHRS and YFSETQ.

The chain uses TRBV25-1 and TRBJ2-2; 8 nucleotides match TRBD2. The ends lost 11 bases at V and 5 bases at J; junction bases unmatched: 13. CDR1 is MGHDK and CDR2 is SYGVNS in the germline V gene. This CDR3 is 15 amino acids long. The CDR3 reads CAASGEREMTGELFF. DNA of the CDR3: TGTGCCGCAAGTGGAGAGCGGGAGATGACCGGGGAGCTGTTTTTT.

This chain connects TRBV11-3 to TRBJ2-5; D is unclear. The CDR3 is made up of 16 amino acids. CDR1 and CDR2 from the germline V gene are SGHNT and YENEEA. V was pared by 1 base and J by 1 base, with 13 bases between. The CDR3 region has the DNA TGTGCCAGCAGCTTAGGAGTGACGGGCCCCCAAGAGACCCAGTACTTC. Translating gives CASSLGVTGPQETQYF.

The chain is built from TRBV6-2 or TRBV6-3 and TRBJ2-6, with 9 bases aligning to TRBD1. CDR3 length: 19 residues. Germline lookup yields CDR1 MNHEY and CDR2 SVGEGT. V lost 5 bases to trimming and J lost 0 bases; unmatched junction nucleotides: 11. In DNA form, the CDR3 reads TGTGCCAGCAGTATGGGAGTCGGGACAGGGAGCTCTGGGGCCAACGTCCTGACTTTC. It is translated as CASSMGVGTGSSGANVLTF.

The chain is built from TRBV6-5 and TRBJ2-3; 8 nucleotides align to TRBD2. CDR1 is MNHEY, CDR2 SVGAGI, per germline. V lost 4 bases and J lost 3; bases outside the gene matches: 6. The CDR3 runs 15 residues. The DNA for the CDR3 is TGTGCCAGCAGTTCCCCAGGGACTAGGACAGATACGCAGTATTTT. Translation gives CASSSPGTRTDTQYF.

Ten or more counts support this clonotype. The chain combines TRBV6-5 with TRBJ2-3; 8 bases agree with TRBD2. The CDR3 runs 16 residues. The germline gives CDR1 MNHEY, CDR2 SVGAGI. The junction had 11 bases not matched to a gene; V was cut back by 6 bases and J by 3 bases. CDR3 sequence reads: CASRLTGGGKTDTQYF. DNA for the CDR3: TGTGCCAGCAGACTTACCGGGGGGGGGAAGACAGATACGCAGTATTTT.

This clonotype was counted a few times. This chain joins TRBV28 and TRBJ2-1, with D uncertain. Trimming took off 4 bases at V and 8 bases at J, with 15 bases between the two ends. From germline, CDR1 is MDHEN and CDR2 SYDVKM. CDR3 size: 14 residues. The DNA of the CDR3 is TGTGCCAGCAGTTCCCCTGGGGTGTCGGATGAGCAGTTCTTC. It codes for CASSSPGVSDEQFF.

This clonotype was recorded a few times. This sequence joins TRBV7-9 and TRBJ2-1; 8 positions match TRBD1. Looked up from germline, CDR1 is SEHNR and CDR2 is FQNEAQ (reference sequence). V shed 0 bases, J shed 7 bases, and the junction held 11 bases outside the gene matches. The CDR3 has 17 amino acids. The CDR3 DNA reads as TGTGCCAGCAGCTTAGCGAATTGGGAGGACAGGGTAAATGAGCAGTTCTTC. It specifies CASSLANWEDRVNEQFF. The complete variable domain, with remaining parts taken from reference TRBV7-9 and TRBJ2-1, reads DTGVSQNPRHKITKRGQNVTFRCDPISEHNRLYWYRQTLGQGPEFLTYFQNEAQLEKSRLLSDRFSAERPKGSFSTLEIQRTEQGDSAMYLCASSLANWEDRVNEQFFGPGTRLTVL.

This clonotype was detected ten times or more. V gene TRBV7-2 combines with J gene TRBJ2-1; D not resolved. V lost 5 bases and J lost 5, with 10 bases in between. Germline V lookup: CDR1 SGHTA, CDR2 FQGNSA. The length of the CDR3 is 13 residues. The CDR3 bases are TGTGCCAGCAGCCTTGCCAGAAACAATGAGCAGTTCTTC. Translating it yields CASSLARNNEQFF.

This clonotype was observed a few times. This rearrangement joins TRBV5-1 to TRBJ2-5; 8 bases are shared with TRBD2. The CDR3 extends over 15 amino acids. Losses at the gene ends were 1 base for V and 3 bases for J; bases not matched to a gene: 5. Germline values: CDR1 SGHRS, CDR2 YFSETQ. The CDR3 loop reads CASSLTSGGEETQYF. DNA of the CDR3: TGCGCCAGCAGCTTGACTAGCGGAGGGGAAGAGACCCAGTACTTC.

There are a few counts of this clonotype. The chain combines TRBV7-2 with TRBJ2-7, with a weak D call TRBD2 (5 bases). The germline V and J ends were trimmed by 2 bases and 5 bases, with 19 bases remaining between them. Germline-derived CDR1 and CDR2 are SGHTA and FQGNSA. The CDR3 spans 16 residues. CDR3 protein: CASSLLGLRDSDEQYF. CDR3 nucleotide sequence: TGTGCCAGCAGCTTATTGGGGTTAAGGGATAGCGACGAGCAGTACTTC.

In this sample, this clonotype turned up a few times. CDR3 DNA: TGTGCCAGCAGTTTTACAGGGCTAGGCTACACCTTC. Translating gives CASSFTGLGYTF. V gene TRBV12-3 or TRBV12-4 combines with J gene TRBJ1-2; possibly TRBD1 for D (6 bases). The CDR3 covers 12 residues. V was cut by 3 bases and J by 8 bases, with 10 bases left in between.